Ten or more counts support the clone carrying this TCR beta chain. Its antigen is unknown. From RNA transcripts, TCR beta CDR3 regions were amplified. HTBI primers were used for first-round RT-PCR of the TCR CDR3. In TCRdb, the multiplex PCR reads were re-called with MiXCR into one record per CDR3 protein. The data contain 300,000 to 400,000 distinct CDR3 sequences, about 18% of them singletons. This sample was included in a study of T cells in Graves' hyperthyroidism and ophthalmopathy. Study as a whole: Peripheral blood was taken when the disease was first diagnosed, before any treatment began. Study results and caveats: Stable hyperthyroidism was separated from ophthalmopathy by a model based on 13 V-J features.

Diagnosis of hyperthyroidism was new in patients aged 18 to 65, and its duration was under 2 months. The sequence came from a woman in her forties or fifties with Graves' hyperthyroidism. The sample was blood.

CDR3 DNA sequence: TGTGCCAGCAGCTCCGGACAGAGTGAGGGGGAGACCCAGTACTTC. Its translation is CASSSGQSEGETQYF. J is TRBJ2-5 and V is TRBV11-2; perhaps TRBD1 as D (6 bases). The CDR3 totals 15 residues. CDR1 is SGHAT and CDR2 is FQNNGV in the germline V gene. Trimming pared 4 bases from V and 5 bases from J, leaving 17 bases between.